One and the same sample provided the 5 T cell receptor beta chains below, sequenced in a study of response to subunit inactivated influenza vaccine. From the RT-PCR reads, TCRdb called clonotypes with MiXCR, one entry per CDR3 protein. The table has about 780,000 distinct CDR3 sequences, around a sixth seen once; the top ten hold roughly a tenth. Sequencing was performed on PBMCs from blood, taken about 5 days after vaccination. These receptors originate from a middle-aged man who received an inactivated influenza vaccine.

The chain joins TRBV6-5 to TRBJ2-1; D is uncertain. Looked up from germline, CDR1 is MNHEY and CDR2 is SVGAGI. The CDR3 covers 14 residues. Trimming took 1 base from V and 7 from J, leaving 11 bases between them. The CDR3 coding sequence is TGTGCCAGCAGTTACTGGCCAGGCGTTAATGAGCAGTTCTTC. It encodes CASSYWPGVNEQFF.

This clonotype appeared a few times. This chain uses TRBV18 with TRBJ2-6; D is possibly TRBD2 (5 bases). Germline V gene sequence: CDR1 KGHSH, CDR2 LQKENI. This CDR3 contains 15 residues. The V end was cut by 2 bases, the J end by 2 bases, with 7 bases between. CDR3 nucleotides: TGTGCCAGCTCACCAGGACTCCCTGGGGCCAACGTCCTGACTTTC. As protein: CASSPGLPGANVLTF.

The sample holds many counts of this clonotype. The genes are TRBV9 and TRBJ2-2; D is undetermined. The CDR3 has 15 residues. The V gene lost 1 base and the J gene lost 1 base, with 8 bases spanning the gap. Germline V gene data show CDR1 as SGDLS and CDR2 as YYNGEE. This chain's CDR3 is CASSVYSRNTGELFF. The DNA for the CDR3 is TGTGCCAGCAGCGTATATTCCAGGAACACCGGGGAGCTGTTTTTT.

This chain connects TRBV28 to TRBJ2-7; no clear D. The V gene's germline CDR1 is MDHEN and CDR2 SYDVKM. Trimming pared 3 bases from V and 2 bases from J, leaving 11 bases between. This CDR3 is built from 14 residues. For the CDR3, the DNA is TGTGCCAGCAGTTTGGTAGTCAGGCCCTACGAGCAGTACTTC. It specifies CASSLVVRPYEQYF.

This clonotype was counted at least ten times. This rearrangement joins TRBV12-3 or TRBV12-4 to TRBJ1-3; 8 bases are a match to TRBD1. There are 15 residues in the CDR3. Trimming at V came to 3 bases and at J to 5 bases, leaving 6 bases not matched to a gene. The CDR3 is CASSFHRGRRNTIYF. CDR3 coding DNA: TGTGCCAGCAGTTTCCACAGGGGGAGGAGAAACACCATATATTTT.